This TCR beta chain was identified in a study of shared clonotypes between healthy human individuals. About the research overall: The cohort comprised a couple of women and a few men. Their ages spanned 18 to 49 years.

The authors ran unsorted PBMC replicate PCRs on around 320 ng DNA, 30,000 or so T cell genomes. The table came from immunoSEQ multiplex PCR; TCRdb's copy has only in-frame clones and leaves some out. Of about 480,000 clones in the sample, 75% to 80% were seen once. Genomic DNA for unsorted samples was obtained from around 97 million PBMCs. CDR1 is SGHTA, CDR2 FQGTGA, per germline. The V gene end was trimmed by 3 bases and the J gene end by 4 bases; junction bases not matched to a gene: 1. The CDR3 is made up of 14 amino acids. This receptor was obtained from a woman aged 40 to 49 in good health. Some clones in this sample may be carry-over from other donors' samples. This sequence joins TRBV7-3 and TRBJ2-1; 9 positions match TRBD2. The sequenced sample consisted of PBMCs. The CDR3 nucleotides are TGTGCCAGCAGCTTGACTAGCGGATACAATGAGCAGTTCTTC. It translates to CASSLTSGYNEQFF.